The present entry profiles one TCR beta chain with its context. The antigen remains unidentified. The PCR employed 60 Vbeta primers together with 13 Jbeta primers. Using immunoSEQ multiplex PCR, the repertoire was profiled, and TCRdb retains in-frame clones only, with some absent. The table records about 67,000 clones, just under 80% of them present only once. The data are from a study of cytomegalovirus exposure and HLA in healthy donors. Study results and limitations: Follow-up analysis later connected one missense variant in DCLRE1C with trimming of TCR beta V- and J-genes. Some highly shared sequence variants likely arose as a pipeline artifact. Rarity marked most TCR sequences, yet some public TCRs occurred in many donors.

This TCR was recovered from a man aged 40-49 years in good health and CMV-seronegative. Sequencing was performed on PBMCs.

The CDR3 region has the DNA TGTGCCAGCAGGGTGGGGGGCACTGAAGCTTTCTTT. It is translated as CASRVGGTEAFF. V is TRBV28 and J is TRBJ1-1, with TRBD1 as a possible D gene (5 bases). Germline V gives CDR1 MDHEN, CDR2 SYDVKM. V was trimmed by 6 bases and J by 4 bases, leaving 9 bases between them. CDR3 length: 12 residues.